This T cell receptor beta chain was retrieved from a study of cytomegalovirus exposure and HLA in healthy donors. As for this clone: What it binds is not known.

CDR1 SEHNR and CDR2 FQNEAQ come from the germline V gene (reference sequence). V lost 5 bases to trimming and J lost 5 bases; unmatched junction nucleotides: 10. The CDR3 contains 16 residues. Study-wide results and caveats: TRBV6-2, TRBV6-3 and some other V segments were excluded as indistinguishable.

Primers: 60 Vbeta forward and 13 Jbeta reverse. Some clones are missing from TCRdb's copy, which holds only in-frame ones; the method was immunoSEQ multiplex PCR. The sample's table shows about 160,000 clones. The clonotype originates from an older woman in good health and CMV-seronegative. The chain carries TRBV7-9 and TRBJ2-2, with 8 bases aligning to TRBD2. The specimen was PBMCs. As DNA, the CDR3 is TGTGCCAGCAGCCCATTGCGGGGGGCAGGTACCGGGGAGCTGTTTTTT. Protein product: CASSPLRGAGTGELFF.